This T cell receptor beta chain was found in a study of blood T cells in healthy people across ages (dated by TCRdb to 2015 to 2017). About the study as a whole: Template switching captured roughly one uniquely barcoded TCR beta cDNA molecule per two T cells in model experiments. To track age-related changes in TCR beta repertoire diversity, the study relied on deep sequencing normalized with unique cDNA molecular identifiers. The donors were divided into four age groups: young (average about 15 years), middle-aged (around 41), aged (approximately 64) and long-lived (roughly 88). The study analyzed two additional independent replicas of 1 million unique cDNA reads from the same blood draw for two donors, one aged 18 to 30 and one aged 80 or older.

The method was 5' RACE. The reads were generated on an Illumina HiSeq 2500. A second 7 to 11 cycle PCR used a sample-barcoded 5' primer and a J-beta primer mix. A template-switch 5' adaptor carrying 12 random nucleotides introduced a unique molecular identifier onto each TCR beta cDNA molecule. Each sample yielded at least 2.5 million CDR3-containing paired-end reads. First-strand cDNA synthesis was performed from all RNA using the Mint cDNA synthesis kit, with priming by a TRBC-specific oligonucleotide. Following uracil-DNA glycosylase treatment, a first 18-cycle PCR with universal primers M1SS and BC2_uni_R was performed on all cDNA. The paper's processing steps were these. Normalization of each sample was performed by random selection of 1 million high-quality reads, each carrying a distinct molecular identifier. Instead of being binned into consensus sequences, reads with shared molecular identifiers were discarded. MiTCR, with a Q25 quality threshold and the strictest error-elimination algorithm, was used for CDR3 identification, clonotype clustering and error correction. Lower-bound total TCR beta diversity was estimated with a nonparametric unseen species model using Euler transformation. TCRdb handled the public reads itself, with Q25 trimming in fastp and clone calling in MiXCR, and kept productive beta chains. Here each entry gathers all rows of one CDR3 protein and keeps the most common genes and DNA. In this record, the V and J calls reflect TCRdb's handling and not the investigators' own analysis. The sample table holds more than 600,000 distinct CDR3 sequences, of which around 25% were seen once. The ten most abundant clones make up 9.4% of the sample.

The donors were a few dozen Caucasian individuals from Russia, aged roughly 6 to 100 years, who were systemically healthy. Ten milliliters of peripheral blood were drawn from each donor into EDTA-treated Vacutainer tubes. Ficoll-Paque density-gradient centrifugation was used to isolate PBMCs, with at least 7 million per sample. Trizol reagent was used to extract total RNA from the PBMCs, yielding at least 5 micrograms per sample. The percentages of naive CD45RAhigh/CD27high T cells were determined by flow cytometry on a PBMC aliquot from every donor. Reading from cysteine to phenylalanine, the CDR3 counts 18 amino acids. Here the CDR3 DNA is all that survives: 54 bases in frame from base 1. Looking up the germline V gene yields CDR1 MNHEY and CDR2 SVGAGI. V is reduced by 0 bases and J by 2 bases, leaving a spacing of 14 bases between them. Broad study findings and their caveats: Because the CMV infection status of the donors was unknown, age-related changes in expanded clonotypes may potentially have been confounded. Because profiling used bulk unsorted PBMCs, naive and antigen-experienced compartments could not be compared conclusively. Observed TCR beta diversity correlated strongly with the percentage of naive T cells measured by flow cytometry. Compared with the aged group, more naive CD4+ T cells, fewer expanded clones and increased TCR diversity were shown by the long-lived group, suggesting age selection. Observed TCR beta diversity per million T cells fell roughly linearly with age, and a significant reduction was already apparent by age around 44. Estimates of total diversity based on one million sequenced T cells were regarded as lower bounds and as underestimates.

This clonotype came up a few times. It has no known antigen specificity. No quality values exist for individual bases; no much larger clone is one base distant. Separately, the same data were catalogued under a study of T cells of mothers and their children. The second study also describes: Donors were nine systemically healthy Caucasian individuals: three mothers and their six children. cDNA synthesis consumed the entire amount of extracted RNA, loaded at 1.5 ug RNA in each 15 ul reaction. In the second PCR, sample barcodes and 2-4 random nucleotides were introduced via the M1S primer. Over 10 million TCR beta CDR3 reads came from each mother, compared with some 3.1 million reads from each child. TCR recombination output is similarly shaped by thymic selection in related and unrelated pairs, with a minor effect exerted by inherited differences. Normalized repertoire overlap was always slightly but never significantly higher in related than unrelated mother-child pairs. No persistent microchimeric T cell clones were detected, at a sensitivity of roughly 93 clones per million clonotypes. The study used deep NGS to compare TCR beta repertoires of mothers and children, seeking features distinguishing related mother-child pairs from unrelated individuals. On average, the children were about 10 +/- 4 years old, while the mothers were about 40 +/- 4 years old. Libraries were sequenced on Illumina HiSeq 2000 with 100+100 nt paired-end reads after adapter ligation with NEBNext reagents. Mother and child libraries were prepared a month apart and sequenced in separate runs to prevent cross-contamination. For each donor, between about 500,000 and 2,000,000 distinct TCR beta clonotypes were identified. Naive TCR beta clonotypes were estimated from low-frequency clonotypes matched to each donor's FACS-determined naive share, without sorting.

The TCR comes from a boy younger than 18 in good health. Here the chain combines TRBV6-5 and TRBJ2-6; 5 matching bases give a weak D call of TRBD2. Sequenced material: blood. Read as DNA, the sequence is TGTGCCAGCAGTTACTCGGGATGGCGGGTTGCTGGGGCCAACGTCCTGACTTTC. Its protein is CASSYSGWRVAGANVLTF.